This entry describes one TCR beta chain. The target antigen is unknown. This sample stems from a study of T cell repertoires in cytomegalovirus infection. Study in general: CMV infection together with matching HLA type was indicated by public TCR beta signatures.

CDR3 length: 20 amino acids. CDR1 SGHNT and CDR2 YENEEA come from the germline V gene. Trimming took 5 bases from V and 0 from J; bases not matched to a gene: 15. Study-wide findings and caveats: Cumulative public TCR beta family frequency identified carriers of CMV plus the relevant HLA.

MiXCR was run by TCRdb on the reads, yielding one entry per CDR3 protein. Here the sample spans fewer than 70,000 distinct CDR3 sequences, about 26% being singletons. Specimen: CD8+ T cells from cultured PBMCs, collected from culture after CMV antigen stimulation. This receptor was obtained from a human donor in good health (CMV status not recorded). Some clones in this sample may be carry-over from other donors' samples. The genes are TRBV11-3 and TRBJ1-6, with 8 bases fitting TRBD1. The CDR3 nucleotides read TGTGCCAGCAGCCATAGGGCCAGGGGGCTTAGGAGCTCCTATAATTCACCCCTCCACTTT. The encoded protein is CASSHRARGLRSSYNSPLHF.